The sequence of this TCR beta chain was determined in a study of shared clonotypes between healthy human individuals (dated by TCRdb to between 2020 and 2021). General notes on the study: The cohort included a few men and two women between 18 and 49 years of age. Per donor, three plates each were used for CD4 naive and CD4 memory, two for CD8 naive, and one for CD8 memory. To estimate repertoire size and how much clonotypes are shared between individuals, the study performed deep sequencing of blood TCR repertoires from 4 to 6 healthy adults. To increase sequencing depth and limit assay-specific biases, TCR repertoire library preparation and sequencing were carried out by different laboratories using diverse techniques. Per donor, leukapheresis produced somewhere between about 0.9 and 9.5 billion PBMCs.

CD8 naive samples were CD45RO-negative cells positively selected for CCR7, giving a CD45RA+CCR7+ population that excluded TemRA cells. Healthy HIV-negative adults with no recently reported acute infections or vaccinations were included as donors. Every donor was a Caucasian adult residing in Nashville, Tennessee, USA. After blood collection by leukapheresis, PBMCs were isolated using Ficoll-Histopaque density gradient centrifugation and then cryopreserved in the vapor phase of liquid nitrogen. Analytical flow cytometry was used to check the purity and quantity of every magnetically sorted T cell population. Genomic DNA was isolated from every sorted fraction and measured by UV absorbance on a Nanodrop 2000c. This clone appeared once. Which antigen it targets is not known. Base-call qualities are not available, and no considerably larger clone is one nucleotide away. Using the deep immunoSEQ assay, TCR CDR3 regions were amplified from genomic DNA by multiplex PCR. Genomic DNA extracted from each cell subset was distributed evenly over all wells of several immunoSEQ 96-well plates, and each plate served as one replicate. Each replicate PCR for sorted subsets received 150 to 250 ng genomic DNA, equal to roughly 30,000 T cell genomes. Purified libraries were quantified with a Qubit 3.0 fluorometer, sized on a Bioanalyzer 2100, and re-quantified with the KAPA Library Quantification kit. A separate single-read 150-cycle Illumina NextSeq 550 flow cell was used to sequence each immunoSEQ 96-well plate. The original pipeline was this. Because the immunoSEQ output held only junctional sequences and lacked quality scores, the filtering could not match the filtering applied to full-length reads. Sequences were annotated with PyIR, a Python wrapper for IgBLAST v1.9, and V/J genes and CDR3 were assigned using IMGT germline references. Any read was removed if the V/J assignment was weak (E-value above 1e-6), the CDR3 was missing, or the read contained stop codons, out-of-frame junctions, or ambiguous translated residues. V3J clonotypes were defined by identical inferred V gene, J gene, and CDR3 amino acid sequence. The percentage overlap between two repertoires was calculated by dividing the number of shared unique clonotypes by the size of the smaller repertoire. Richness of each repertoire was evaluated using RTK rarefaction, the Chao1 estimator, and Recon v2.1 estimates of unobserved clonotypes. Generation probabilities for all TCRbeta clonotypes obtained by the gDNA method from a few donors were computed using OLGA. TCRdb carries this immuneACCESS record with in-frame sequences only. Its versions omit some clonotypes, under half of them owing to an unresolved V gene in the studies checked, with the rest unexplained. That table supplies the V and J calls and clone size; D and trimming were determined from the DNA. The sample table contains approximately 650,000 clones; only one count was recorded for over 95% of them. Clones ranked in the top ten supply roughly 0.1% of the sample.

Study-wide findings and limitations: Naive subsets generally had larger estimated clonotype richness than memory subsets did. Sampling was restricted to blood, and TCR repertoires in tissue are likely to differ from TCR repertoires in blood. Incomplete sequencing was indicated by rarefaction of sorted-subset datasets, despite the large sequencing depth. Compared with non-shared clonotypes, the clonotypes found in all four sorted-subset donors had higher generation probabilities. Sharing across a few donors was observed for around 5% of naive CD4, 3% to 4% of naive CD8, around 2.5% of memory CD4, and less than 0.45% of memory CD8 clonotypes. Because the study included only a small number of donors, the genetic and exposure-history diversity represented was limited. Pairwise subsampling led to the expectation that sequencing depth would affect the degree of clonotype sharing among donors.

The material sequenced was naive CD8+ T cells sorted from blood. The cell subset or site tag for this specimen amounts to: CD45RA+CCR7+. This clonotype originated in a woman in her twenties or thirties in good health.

The nucleotide sequence reads TGCAGCGTTCTTCGGGAGGCCTCCTACGAGCAGTACTTC. Protein translation: CSVLREASYEQYF. The V and J genes are TRBV29-1 and TRBJ2-7, with 7 junctional bases fitting TRBD2. Taken from the germline V gene, the CDR1 and CDR2 loops are SQVTM and ANQGSEA. Clipping removes 5 bases from V and 0 bases from J, with 4 as the unmatched junction base count. Including cysteine and phenylalanine, the CDR3 has 13 amino acids. The read is trimmed to its CDR3 DNA, 39 bases read in frame from base 1.